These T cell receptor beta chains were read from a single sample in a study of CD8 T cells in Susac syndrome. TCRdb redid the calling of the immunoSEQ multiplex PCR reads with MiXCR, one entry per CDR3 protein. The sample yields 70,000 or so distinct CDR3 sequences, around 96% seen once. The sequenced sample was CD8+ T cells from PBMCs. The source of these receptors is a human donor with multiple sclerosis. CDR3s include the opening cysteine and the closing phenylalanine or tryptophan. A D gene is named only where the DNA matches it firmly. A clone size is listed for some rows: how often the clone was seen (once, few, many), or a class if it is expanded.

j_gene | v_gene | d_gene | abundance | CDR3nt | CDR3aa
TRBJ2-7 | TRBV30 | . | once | TGTGCCTGGAGTGCCGGGGAAGGATACGAGCAGTACTTC | CAWSAGEGYEQYF
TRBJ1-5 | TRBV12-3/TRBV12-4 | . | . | TGTGCCAGCAGTTTGAGCGGGCAGAATAGCAATCAGCCCCAGCATTTT | CASSLSGQNSNQPQHF
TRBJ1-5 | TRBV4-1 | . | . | TGCGCCAGCAGCCAAGAGGGAGGGGTTCTGGCAGGACAGCCCCAGCATTTT | CASSQEGGVLAGQPQHF
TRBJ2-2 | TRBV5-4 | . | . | TGTGCCAGCAGCTTGCTCCCCAACACCGGGGAGCTGTTTTTT | CASSLLPNTGELFF
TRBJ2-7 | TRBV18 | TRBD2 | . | TGTGCCAGCTCACCGGTTGACAGCGGGACGTCCGAGCAGTACTTC | CASSPVDSGTSEQYF
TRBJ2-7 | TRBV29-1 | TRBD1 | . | TGCAGCGCCCTTATTACCGGGACAGTCTACGAGCAGTACTTC | CSALITGTVYEQYF
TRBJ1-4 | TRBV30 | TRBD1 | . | TGTGCCTGGAGCGTAGGGACAGGGGGAGATGAAAAACTGTTTTTT | CAWSVGTGGDEKLFF
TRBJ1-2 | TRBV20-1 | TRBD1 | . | TGCAGTGCGGAACAGGGGCGCTCCTATGGCTACACCTTC | CSAEQGRSYGYTF
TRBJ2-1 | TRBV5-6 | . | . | TGTGCCAGCAGCTTTGAGAACAATGAGCAGTTCTTC | CASSFENNEQFF
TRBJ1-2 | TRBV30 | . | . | TGTGCCTGGAGTGACGGGACCGTAGGGGGCTACACCTTC | CAWSDGTVGGYTF
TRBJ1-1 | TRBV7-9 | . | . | TGTGCCAGCAGCTTTAGGGAAGCTTTCTTT | CASSFREAFF
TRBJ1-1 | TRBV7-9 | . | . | TGTGCCAGCAGCTTAGGTCTAAGCAATGAAGCTTTCTTT | CASSLGLSNEAFF
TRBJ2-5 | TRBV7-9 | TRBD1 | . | TGTGCCAGCAGCTTCGGACAGGGCTCGGAGACCCAGTACTTC | CASSFGQGSETQYF
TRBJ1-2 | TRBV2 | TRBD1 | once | TGTGCCAGCATTCAGGGGGACTATGGCTACACCTTC | CASIQGDYGYTF
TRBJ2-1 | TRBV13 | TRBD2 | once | TGTGCCAGCAGCTTAACTAGCGGGAGCAATGAGCAGTTCTTC | CASSLTSGSNEQFF
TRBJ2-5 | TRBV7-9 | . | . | TGTGCCAGCAGCTCCACAACTCCGGGACTTCAGCAAGAGACCCAGTACTTC | CASSSTTPGLQQETQYF
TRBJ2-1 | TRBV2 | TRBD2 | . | TGTGCCAGCAGTCTCTCCGGGACTAGCGGGGGGGAGGATGAGCAGTTCTTC | CASSLSGTSGGEDEQFF
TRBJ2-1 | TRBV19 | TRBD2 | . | TGTGCCAGTAGTAGCGGGGGGGCATTCGATGAGCAGTTCTTC | CASSSGGAFDEQFF
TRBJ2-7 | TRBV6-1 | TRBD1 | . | TGTGCCAGCAGCCCCGACCCTTGGACAGGGGGTTACGAGCAGTACTTC | CASSPDPWTGGYEQYF
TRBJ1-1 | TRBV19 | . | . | TGTGCCACTTCAGCCCCCCGAGAGAACACTGAAGCTTTCTTT | CATSAPRENTEAFF